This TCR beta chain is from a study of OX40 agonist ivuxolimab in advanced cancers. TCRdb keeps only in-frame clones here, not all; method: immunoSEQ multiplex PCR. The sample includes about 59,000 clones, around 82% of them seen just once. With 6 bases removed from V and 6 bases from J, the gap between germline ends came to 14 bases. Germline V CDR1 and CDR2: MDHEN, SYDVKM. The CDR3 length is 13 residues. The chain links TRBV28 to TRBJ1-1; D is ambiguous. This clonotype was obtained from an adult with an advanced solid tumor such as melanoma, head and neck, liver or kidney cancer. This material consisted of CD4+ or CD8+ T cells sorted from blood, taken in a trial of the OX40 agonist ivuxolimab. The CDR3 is CASRSDVVAEAFF. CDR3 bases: TGTGCCAGCAGATCGGACGTTGTTGCTGAAGCTTTCTTT.